One T cell receptor beta chain is described in this entry. The antigen is not known. Produced via immunoSEQ multiplex PCR; TCRdb's table is partial and in-frame only. Found here are about 46,000 clones, roughly 84% of them singletons; the top ten hold 0.3% to 0.4%. The sample belongs to a study of STAT5B mutations in CD4+ large granular lymphocyte leukemia. Study-level points and caveats: Top patient clones used TRBV06 genes more often: 8/27 versus 2/35 in controls.

Germline values: CDR1 ENHRY, CDR2 SYGVKD. CDR3 size: 14 residues. The V gene lost 0 bases and the J gene lost 4 bases, with 9 bases spanning the gap. The gene calls are TRBV10-3 and TRBJ1-2, with D perhaps TRBD1 (5 bases). The clonotype was recovered from a human donor in good health. The sample consisted of CD4+ T cells from blood buffy coats. This CDR3 is CAISESGDPYGYTF. CDR3 nucleotides: TGTGCCATCAGTGAGTCGGGGGACCCCTATGGCTACACCTTC.